Listed below are T cell receptor beta chains from one sample, sequenced in a study of T cells in Graves' hyperthyroidism and ophthalmopathy. TCRdb recomputed calls from the multiplex PCR reads with MiXCR, one row per CDR3 protein. The data show 200,000 to 250,000 distinct CDR3 sequences, about 16% seen once. The sample was blood. These receptors were collected from a man in his forties or fifties with Graves' hyperthyroidism. Each CDR3 is given with its conserved first and last residue. A D gene is named only where the DNA matches it firmly. Expanded clones get a size class; other rows say once, few or many, or leave the size out.

many	TRBV11-2	NA	TRBJ2-1	CASSLVASDNEQFF	TGTGCCAGCAGCTTAGTGGCTAGCGACAATGAGCAGTTCTTC
few	TRBV24-1	NA	TRBJ2-2	CATSDLSFGELFF	TGTGCCACCAGTGATTTGTCGTTCGGGGAGCTGTTTTTT
NA	TRBV6-2/TRBV6-3	NA	TRBJ1-5	CASSHEVQPQHF	TGTGCCAGCAGCCACGAAGTTCAGCCCCAGCATTTT
many	TRBV29-1	NA	TRBJ2-1	CSVEPGTLNEQFF	TGCAGCGTTGAGCCCGGGACGCTCAATGAGCAGTTCTTC
NA	TRBV5-1	NA	TRBJ2-2	CASSSTTNTGELFF	TGCGCCAGCAGCTCGACAACGAACACCGGGGAGCTGTTTTTT
many	TRBV30	NA	TRBJ2-1	CAWAYNEQFF	TGTGCTTGGGCCTACAATGAGCAGTTCTTC
many	TRBV30	NA	TRBJ2-3	CAWSTTSTDTQYF	TGTGCCTGGAGTACTACAAGCACAGATACGCAGTATTTT
many	TRBV5-1	NA	TRBJ2-5	CASSLGVTNEETQYF	TGCGCCAGCAGCTTGGGTGTGACGAACGAGGAGACCCAGTACTTC
many	TRBV7-9	NA	TRBJ2-3	CASSSSGASTDTQYF	TGTGCCAGCAGCTCCTCGGGGGCCAGCACAGATACGCAGTATTTT
many	TRBV7-2	NA	TRBJ1-1	CASSTRGVGSGNTEAFF	TGTGCCAGCAGCACCCGGGGTGTGGGTTCAGGGAACACTGAAGCTTTCTTT
many	TRBV11-2	NA	TRBJ1-5	CASSLAGNRQPQHF	TGTGCCAGCAGCTTAGCAGGGAATAGGCAGCCCCAGCATTTT
NA	TRBV2	TRBD2	TRBJ2-7	CASSEARGNGEYF	TGTGCCAGCAGTGAAGCGCGGGGGAACGGCGAGTACTTC
many	TRBV20-1	NA	TRBJ2-5	CSASSGWYQETQYF	TGCAGTGCTAGTTCGGGGTGGTACCAAGAGACCCAGTACTTC
many	TRBV12-3/TRBV12-4	NA	TRBJ1-1	CASRPPEGVRLAFF	TGTGCCAGCAGACCTCCCGAGGGGGTTAGACTAGCTTTCTTT
NA	TRBV7-3	TRBD1	TRBJ2-5	CASSLRPVGQGWEETQYF	TGTGCCAGCAGCTTAAGGCCCGTAGGACAGGGCTGGGAGGAGACCCAGTACTTC
many	TRBV7-2	TRBD2	TRBJ2-7	CASSLYPPSGGASYEQYF	TGTGCCAGCAGCTTATATCCCCCAAGCGGGGGGGCCTCTTACGAGCAGTACTTC
many	TRBV9	NA	TRBJ1-1	CASSVSGANTEAFF	TGTGCCAGCAGCGTATCAGGAGCGAACACTGAAGCTTTCTTT
many	TRBV30	TRBD1	TRBJ1-6	CAWTQPTGAGVSPLHF	TGTGCCTGGACCCAACCCACAGGGGCCGGAGTTTCACCCCTCCACTTT
few	TRBV29-1	TRBD2	TRBJ2-2	CSVVSGANTGELFF	TGCAGCGTTGTCAGCGGGGCGAACACCGGGGAGCTGTTTTTT
NA	TRBV7-8	NA	TRBJ1-2	CASSLGLGYTF	TGTGCCAGCAGCTTAGGATTGGGCTACACCTTC
many	TRBV30	NA	TRBJ2-5	CAWSGQGGETQYF	TGTGCCTGGAGTGGTCAGGGTGGGGAGACCCAGTACTTC
NA	TRBV5-5	NA	TRBJ1-1	CASSFSVNTEAFF	TGTGCCAGCAGCTTCTCGGTGAACACTGAAGCTTTCTTT
many	TRBV7-2	TRBD1	TRBJ2-7	CASTALPGTGYEQYF	TGTGCCAGCACCGCCCTCCCCGGGACAGGGTACGAGCAGTACTTC
NA	TRBV5-1	TRBD1	TRBJ1-6	CASGLGDRGSGSPLHF	TGCGCCAGCGGCTTGGGGGACAGGGGATCGGGTTCACCCCTCCACTTT
NA	TRBV2	NA	TRBJ2-7	CVVLRRTDSYEQYF	TGTGTCGTACTAAGGAGGACAGACTCCTACGAGCAGTACTTC
NA	TRBV14	TRBD1	TRBJ1-1	CASSQDRDRGPIGTEAFF	TGTGCCAGCAGCCAAGACCGGGACAGGGGGCCGATTGGCACTGAAGCTTTCTTT
NA	TRBV9	TRBD2	TRBJ2-3	CASSVGPSGGAMNTQYF	TGTGCCAGCAGCGTAGGGCCCAGCGGGGGGGCCATGAATACGCAGTATTTT
few	TRBV29-1	NA	TRBJ2-1	CSVPRSGGFLRNEQFF	TGCAGCGTCCCCCGGTCGGGCGGGTTTCTTCGCAATGAGCAGTTCTTC
NA	TRBV12-3/TRBV12-4	NA	TRBJ2-5	CASSLGIGETQYF	TGTGCCAGCAGTTTAGGGATTGGAGAGACCCAGTACTTC
NA	TRBV4-3	NA	TRBJ1-2	CASSQVIANYGYTF	TGCGCCAGCAGCCAAGTTATAGCTAACTATGGCTACACCTTC
many	TRBV29-1	TRBD2	TRBJ2-3	CSVHRTSVTDTQYF	TGCAGCGTTCATCGGACTAGCGTCACAGATACGCAGTATTTT
NA	TRBV5-2	NA	TRBJ2-3	CASSPILAGGYGPGTDTQYF	TGTGCCAGCTCACCGATTCTAGCGGGGGGATATGGACCCGGCACAGATACGCAGTATTTT
few	TRBV27	NA	TRBJ1-5	CASSPGRGSDLQHF	TGTGCCAGCAGTCCGGGACGGGGCTCTGATCTCCAGCATTTT
few	TRBV27	TRBD1	TRBJ2-7	CASSPLSNSGQGAYEQYF	TGTGCCAGCTCACCACTTTCGAACTCGGGACAGGGGGCTTACGAGCAGTACTTC
many	TRBV27	NA	TRBJ1-2	CASSLYPAHYGYTF	TGTGCCAGCAGTTTATACCCAGCCCACTATGGCTACACCTTC
many	TRBV6-2/TRBV6-3	NA	TRBJ2-5	CASSRGTLETQYF	TGTGCCAGCAGTCGCGGGACGCTGGAGACCCAGTACTTC
many	TRBV6-1	NA	TRBJ2-7	CASSEDRAYEQYF	TGTGCCAGCAGTGAAGACAGGGCCTACGAGCAGTACTTC
NA	TRBV20-1	TRBD2	TRBJ2-7	CSARDGGVDGNEQYF	TGCAGTGCTAGAGATGGGGGGGTGGACGGCAACGAGCAGTACTTC
NA	TRBV4-3	NA	TRBJ1-1	CASSRVQGSEAFF	TGCGCCAGCAGCCGCGTGCAGGGGAGTGAAGCTTTCTTT
many	TRBV3-1	NA	TRBJ2-7	CASSLSREQYF	TGTGCCAGCAGCCTTTCCCGCGAGCAGTACTTC
many	TRBV15	NA	TRBJ1-1	CATSRDRAGQAFF	TGTGCCACCAGCAGAGATCGGGCAGGGCAAGCTTTCTTT
once	TRBV7-3	TRBD2	TRBJ2-3	CASSPLQLAGGQDTQYF	TGTGCCAGCAGCCCCCTTCAACTAGCGGGGGGGCAAGATACGCAGTATTTT
many	TRBV7-9	NA	TRBJ1-1	CASFSGEDRGAFF	TGTGCCAGCTTCTCTGGAGAGGACCGTGGAGCTTTCTTT